This is a list of T cell receptor beta chains from one sample in a study of T cells in narcolepsy. The data were produced by immunoSEQ multiplex PCR, yet TCRdb's version contains in-frame clones alone and is incomplete. This table holds under 40,000 clones, 70% to 80% found once. Material for sequencing was CD45RA- memory CD4+ T cells from PBMCs. The source of these receptors is a human donor with narcolepsy. CDR3s include the opening cysteine and the closing phenylalanine or tryptophan. D genes are given only for firm matches. Where a row states a size, it is once, few, many or the class of an expanded clone; other rows omit it.

TRBV7-2	.	TRBD2	TRBJ2-1	CASTKSGGSYNEQFF	TGTGCCAGCACCAAATCGGGGGGCTCCTACAATGAGCAGTTCTTC
TRBV9	few	.	TRBJ2-1	CASSVDGWGNEQFF	TGTGCCAGCAGCGTAGACGGATGGGGCAATGAGCAGTTCTTC
TRBV7-2	.	TRBD1	TRBJ1-3	CASSSRDRASSGNTIYF	TGTGCCAGCAGTTCCCGGGACAGGGCCAGCTCTGGAAACACCATATATTTT
TRBV30	once	.	TRBJ1-2	CAWSGNGGYTF	TGTGCCTGGAGTGGCAATGGTGGCTACACCTTC
TRBV4-3	.	.	TRBJ2-5	CASSLQMGGRGQETQYF	TGCGCCAGCAGCCTCCAGATGGGCGGGCGCGGTCAAGAGACCCAGTACTTC
TRBV6-5	once	.	TRBJ2-7	CASLRDGNSYEQYF	TGTGCCAGCCTTAGGGACGGGAACTCCTACGAGCAGTACTTC
TRBV21-1	.	.	TRBJ2-7	CASSSHRGHEQYF	TGTGCCAGCAGTTCTCACAGGGGACACGAGCAGTACTTC
TRBV6-1	few	.	TRBJ2-5	CASSENMGGQETQYF	TGTGCCAGCAGTGAAAACATGGGGGGCCAAGAGACCCAGTACTTC
TRBV7-2	.	.	TRBJ2-2	CASSLVLRELFF	TGTGCCAGCAGCTTAGTTTTGCGGGAGCTGTTTTTT
TRBV21-1	.	.	TRBJ2-7	CASSTHRETYEQYF	TGTGCCAGCAGCACTCACAGGGAGACCTACGAGCAGTACTTC
TRBV19	few	.	TRBJ2-1	CASRLDRSSYNEQFF	TGTGCCAGTAGGCTGGACCGGAGCTCCTACAATGAGCAGTTCTTC
TRBV7-3	.	.	TRBJ2-1	CASSLKRSQGEQFF	TGTGCCAGCAGCTTAAAGCGTAGTCAGGGTGAGCAGTTCTTC
TRBV27	.	.	TRBJ2-7	CASSLGAGQAYEQYF	TGTGCCAGCAGTTTAGGAGCGGGACAGGCGTACGAGCAGTACTTC
TRBV18	.	TRBD2	TRBJ2-1	CASSPPSGTLDEQFF	TGTGCCAGCTCACCACCAAGCGGGACGTTGGATGAGCAGTTCTTC
TRBV9	.	.	TRBJ2-2	CASSLSNTGELFF	TGTGCCAGCAGCTTATCGAACACCGGGGAGCTGTTTTTT
TRBV18	.	TRBD2	TRBJ2-5	CASSLSGSSSETQYF	TGTGCCAGCTCACTCAGCGGGAGTTCGTCCGAGACCCAGTACTTC
TRBV19	.	TRBD1	TRBJ1-2	CASRRGQGTNYGYTF	TGTGCCAGTAGGCGGGGACAGGGGACAAACTATGGCTACACCTTC
TRBV7-9	.	TRBD2	TRBJ2-2	CAGLLSSGRGGELFF	TGTGCCGGACTACTTTCGAGCGGGAGGGGCGGGGAGCTGTTTTTT
TRBV4-1	once	TRBD2	TRBJ2-3	CASSQDRGGSLTDTQYF	TGCGCCAGCAGCCAAGATCGGGGCGGGAGTTTAACAGATACGCAGTATTTT
TRBV29-1	.	.	TRBJ2-3	CSVGGSTDTQYF	TGCAGCGTTGGGGGGAGCACAGATACGCAGTATTTT
TRBV27	.	.	TRBJ2-5	CASSFLERETQYF	TGTGCCAGCAGTTTCCTAGAGAGGGAGACCCAGTACTTC
TRBV11-2	.	.	TRBJ1-1	CASTVGGPLSEAFF	TGTGCCAGCACCGTCGGGGGCCCCCTTTCTGAAGCTTTCTTT
TRBV5-1	.	.	TRBJ2-1	CASSTEFYNEQFF	TGCGCCAGCAGCACAGAGTTCTACAATGAGCAGTTCTTC
TRBV10-3	.	TRBD2	TRBJ2-3	CAISESPSGSSTDTQYF	TGTGCCATCAGTGAGTCGCCTAGCGGGAGTAGCACAGATACGCAGTATTTT
TRBV2	few	TRBD1	TRBJ1-4	CASRRDRGPNEKLFF	TGTGCCAGCAGGAGAGACAGGGGGCCTAATGAAAAACTGTTTTTT
TRBV25-1	.	TRBD2	TRBJ2-7	CASRGGLAAYEQYF	TGTGCCAGCAGGGGGGGACTAGCGGCCTACGAGCAGTACTTC
TRBV6-5	.	.	TRBJ2-2	CASSEAGLTGELFF	TGTGCCAGCAGTGAGGCAGGGCTAACCGGGGAGCTGTTTTTT
TRBV25-1	few	TRBD2	TRBJ2-1	CASSGGGTGRYNEQFF	TGTGCCAGCAGTGGGGGGGGGACCGGGCGGTACAATGAGCAGTTCTTC
TRBV11-2	.	TRBD2	TRBJ2-3	CASSRGTSGRGDTQYF	TGTGCCAGCAGCCGCGGGACTAGCGGGAGGGGAGATACGCAGTATTTT
TRBV11-3	.	.	TRBJ2-3	CASSFGLTDTQYF	TGTGCCAGCAGCTTTGGTCTCACAGATACGCAGTATTTT
TRBV21-1	few	.	TRBJ1-1	CASSKARRNTEAFF	TGTGCCAGCAGCAAAGCGCGGAGGAACACTGAAGCTTTCTTT
TRBV2	.	TRBD2	TRBJ2-1	CASRESSGRASSFYNEQFF	TGTGCCAGCAGGGAAAGTAGCGGGAGGGCCTCTTCGTTCTACAATGAGCAGTTCTTC
TRBV2	.	.	TRBJ2-1	CASSGGRGVWNEQFF	TGTGCCAGCAGTGGGGGCAGGGGGGTTTGGAATGAGCAGTTCTTC
TRBV6-6	.	.	TRBJ1-1	CASSPVTEAFF	TGTGCCAGCAGCCCCGTCACTGAAGCTTTCTTT
TRBV19	.	.	TRBJ2-7	CASSGRGLYEQYF	TGTGCCAGTAGTGGCCGGGGGCTCTACGAGCAGTACTTC
TRBV5-1	.	.	TRBJ2-1	CASSFDGNTYNEQFF	TGCGCCAGCAGCTTCGACGGGAATACCTACAATGAGCAGTTCTTC
TRBV15	.	TRBD1	TRBJ2-7	CATARDRGRHEQYF	TGTGCCACCGCCCGGGACAGGGGGCGCCACGAGCAGTACTTC
TRBV5-1	.	.	TRBJ1-1	CASSSREFSTEAFF	TGCGCCAGCAGCTCCAGGGAGTTCTCCACTGAAGCTTTCTTT
TRBV4-3	few	.	TRBJ1-2	CASSQQSDGGLNYGYTF	TGCGCCAGCAGCCAGCAATCCGATGGGGGACTTAACTATGGCTACACCTTC
TRBV7-9	.	.	TRBJ1-5	CASSLQGSNQPQHF	TGTGCCAGCAGCTTACAGGGGAGCAATCAGCCCCAGCATTTT
TRBV6-5	.	TRBD2	TRBJ2-3	CASSPGGGGTDTQYF	TGTGCCAGCAGCCCGGGCGGGGGAGGCACAGATACGCAGTATTTT
TRBV5-1	.	.	TRBJ2-7	CASSFLPGEVYEQYF	TGCGCCAGCAGCTTTCTTCCAGGGGAAGTCTACGAGCAGTACTTC
TRBV5-5	.	.	TRBJ1-2	CASSSYWTDYGYTF	TGTGCCAGCAGCTCATATTGGACAGACTATGGCTACACCTTC
TRBV14	.	.	TRBJ1-4	CASSPLRGPTATNEKLFF	TGTGCCAGCAGCCCCCTGAGAGGGCCTACAGCAACTAATGAAAAACTGTTTTTT
TRBV11-2	few	.	TRBJ1-1	CASSEGGRRLAFF	TGTGCCAGCAGCGAGGGGGGCAGGAGGTTAGCTTTCTTT
TRBV5-1	.	.	TRBJ2-1	CASSLVRGALYNEQFF	TGCGCCAGCAGCTTGGTGCGCGGGGCTCTATACAATGAGCAGTTCTTC
TRBV9	few	.	TRBJ1-1	CASSVDSSGTEAFF	TGTGCCAGCAGCGTTGATAGTTCGGGGACTGAAGCTTTCTTT
TRBV7-9	once	.	TRBJ2-7	CASVGRSSYEQYF	TGTGCCAGCGTCGGACGGAGCTCCTACGAGCAGTACTTC
TRBV6-1	.	TRBD2	TRBJ2-5	CASRPTSGSGETQYF	TGTGCCAGCAGGCCCACTAGCGGGAGTGGAGAGACCCAGTACTTC
TRBV6-5	.	.	TRBJ1-2	CASSYGEGGSIGYTF	TGTGCCAGCAGTTACGGTGAGGGAGGGAGCATTGGCTACACCTTC
TRBV7-3	.	.	TRBJ2-3	CASSPLSRDPRRADTQYF	TGTGCCAGCAGCCCCTTATCCCGGGACCCAAGAAGGGCAGATACGCAGTATTTT